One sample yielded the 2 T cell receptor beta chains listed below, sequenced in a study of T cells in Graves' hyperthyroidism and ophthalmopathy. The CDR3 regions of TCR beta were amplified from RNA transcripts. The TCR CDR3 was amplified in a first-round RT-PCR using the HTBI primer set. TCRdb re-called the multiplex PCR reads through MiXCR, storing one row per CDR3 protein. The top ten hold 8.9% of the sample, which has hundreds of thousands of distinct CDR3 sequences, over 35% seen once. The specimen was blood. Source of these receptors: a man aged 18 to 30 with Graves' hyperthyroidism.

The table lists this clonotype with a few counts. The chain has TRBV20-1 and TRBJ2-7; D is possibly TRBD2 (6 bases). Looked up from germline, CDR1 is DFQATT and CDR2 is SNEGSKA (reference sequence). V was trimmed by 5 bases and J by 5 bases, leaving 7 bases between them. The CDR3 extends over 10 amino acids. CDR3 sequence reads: CSAGGNEQYF. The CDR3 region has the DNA TGCAGTGCTGGAGGGAACGAGCAGTACTTC.

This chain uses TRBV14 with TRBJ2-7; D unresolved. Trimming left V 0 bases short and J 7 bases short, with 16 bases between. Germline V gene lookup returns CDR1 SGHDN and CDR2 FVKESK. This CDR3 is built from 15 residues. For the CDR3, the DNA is TGTGCCAGCAGCCAAGATCGGAGCTCAGCCGGGGAGCAGTACTTC. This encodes CASSQDRSSAGEQYF.